Below, 23 T cell receptor beta chains from the same sample are listed, as sequenced in a study of control samples from healthy donors and cancer patients. Sequenced by immunoSEQ multiplex PCR; TCRdb stores in-frame clones only, minus some. The sample comprises about 140,000 clones, almost 90% of which are singletons, and approximately 1.8% rests with the top ten. Input material: blood. All receptors come from a man between 18 and 35 years old in good health.

V usage is TRBV4-3 and J usage is TRBJ2-3; 12 positions match TRBD2. The CDR3 is made up of 16 amino acids. V shed 4 bases and J 4 bases; nucleotides not matched to a gene: 6. CDR1 and CDR2 (germline): LGHNA, YSLEER. DNA of the CDR3: TGCGCCAGCAGCCTCCATCTAGCGGGGGGGTCAGATACGCAGTATTTT. Translated: CASSLHLAGGSDTQYF.

The sample holds one count of this clone. V and J are TRBV15 and TRBJ2-4; TRBD1 might be the D (5 bases). The CDR3 is made up of 16 amino acids. Trimming took off 5 bases at V and 11 bases at J, with 25 bases between the two ends. From germline, CDR1 is LNHNV and CDR2 YYDKDF (reference sequence). The CDR3 here is CATSGRPGFVGLVQYF. In DNA, the CDR3 is TGTGCCACCAGCGGACGTCCAGGGTTCGTGGGGTTGGTTCAGTACTTC.

The chain is built from TRBV6-5 and TRBJ1-4; D is possibly TRBD1 (6 bases). V was pared by 2 bases and J by 14 bases, with 21 bases between. The CDR3 is 15 residues long. Germline CDR1 reads MNHEY; CDR2 reads SVGAGI. The CDR3, as DNA: TGTGCCAGCAGTTACAGGGCGCAGAGCGGGGGGCAGCTGTTTTTT. Translation: CASSYRAQSGGQLFF.

The chain combines TRBV6-2 or TRBV6-3 with TRBJ2-7, with unresolved D. Germline CDR1 and CDR2: MNHEY and SVGEGT. CDR3 length: 13 amino acids. Trimming took off 2 bases at V and 4 bases at J, with 9 bases between the two ends. CDR3 residues: CASSYSRFYEQYF. CDR3 sequence (DNA): TGTGCCAGCAGTTACAGCAGGTTTTACGAGCAGTACTTC.

This chain joins TRBV30 and TRBJ1-1; 10 nucleotides line up with TRBD1. J gave up 4 bases and V 1 base, and 3 bases lay outside the gene matches. This CDR3 is built from 14 residues. CDR1 GTSNPN and CDR2 SVGIG come from the germline V gene (reference sequence). The CDR3, as DNA: TGTGCCTGGAGTGAGGGACAGGGGATCACTGAAGCTTTCTTT. It specifies CAWSEGQGITEAFF.

V and J are TRBV19 and TRBJ1-6; TRBD1 matches at 9 bases. This CDR3 is 15 amino acids long. V trimming: 5 bases; J trimming: 7 bases; junction bases outside the gene matches: 6. In germline, CDR1 is LNHDA, CDR2 SQIVND (reference sequence). CDR3 in amino acids: CASSLGQGRNSPLHF. The CDR3 DNA reads as TGTGCCAGTAGTCTAGGACAGGGGCGCAATTCACCCCTCCACTTT.

The V call is TRBV9, the J call TRBJ2-7, with TRBD1 identical over 7 bases. This CDR3 comprises 15 residues. The germline gives CDR1 SGDLS, CDR2 YYNGEE. V was pared by 0 bases and J by 5 bases, with 8 bases of the junction left unmatched. CDR3 sequence: CASSVDGRGSDEQYF. The CDR3 DNA is TGTGCCAGCAGCGTAGACGGCAGGGGGAGCGACGAGCAGTACTTC.

V and J are TRBV6-5 and TRBJ2-1, with 7 bases identical to TRBD2. Germline assignment: CDR1 MNHEY and CDR2 SVGAGI. The V and J ends lost 4 bases and 1 base, in that order; junction bases with no gene match: 7. This CDR3 comprises 16 residues. The CDR3 sequence is CASSSSGKRSYNEQFF. The CDR3, as DNA: TGTGCCAGCAGTTCCAGCGGGAAGAGATCCTACAATGAGCAGTTCTTC.

The V gene is TRBV19, the J gene TRBJ1-3; D unresolved. Trimming stripped 3 bases from V and 4 bases from J, with 13 bases between. From germline, CDR1 is LNHDA and CDR2 SQIVND (reference sequence). This CDR3 has 15 residues. The CDR3 is CASSIGARGGNTIYF. CDR3 nucleotides: TGTGCCAGTAGTATTGGAGCACGAGGGGGAAACACCATATATTTT.

The chain couples TRBV7-2 to TRBJ2-6; 9 bases fit TRBD1. The CDR3 extends over 17 amino acids. The ends lost 4 bases at V and 1 base at J; junction bases unmatched: 5. CDR1 and CDR2 (germline): SGHTA, FQGNSA. The CDR3 sequence: CASSSGQGRSGANVLTF. The DNA for the CDR3 is TGTGCCAGCAGCTCGGGACAGGGTCGGTCTGGGGCCAACGTCCTGACTTTC.

The rearrangement uses TRBV3-1 (or the pseudogene TRBV3-2) and TRBJ1-2, with D possibly TRBD1 on 6 matching bases. Germline values: CDR1 LGHDT, CDR2 YNNKEL (reference sequence). V lost 2 bases to trimming and J lost 5 bases, with 12 bases between them. CDR3 length: 14 residues. The CDR3 bases are TGTGCCAGCAGCCAATCAGGGGCCACATATGGCTACACCTTC. It codes for CASSQSGATYGYTF.

The J gene is TRBJ1-1, the V gene TRBV3-1 (or the pseudogene TRBV3-2); 8 bases map to TRBD1. V lost 4 bases, J lost 5 bases, and 12 bases stayed unmatched. The CDR3 covers 16 residues. Germline CDR1 LGHDT, CDR2 YNNKEL (reference sequence). For the CDR3, the DNA is TGTGCCAGCAGCCTATCAAGCCGACAGGGGCGGACTGAAGCTTTCTTT. Its protein product is CASSLSSRQGRTEAFF.

The chain recombines TRBV11-2 with TRBJ1-2; 8 nucleotides match TRBD1. The CDR3 runs to 15 residues. Trimming cost V 0 bases and J 4 bases; bases outside gene matches: 4. From germline, CDR1 is SGHAT and CDR2 FQNNGV. The CDR3 loop reads CASSLDLQGGYGYTF. Written as DNA, the CDR3 is TGTGCCAGCAGCTTAGATCTACAGGGGGGCTATGGCTACACCTTC. The full variable domain, completed using reference TRBV11-2 and TRBJ1-2, is EAGVAQSPRYKIIEKRQSVAFWCNPISGHATLYWYQQILGQGPKLLIQFQNNGVVDDSQLPKDRFSAERLKGVDSTLKIQPAKLEDSAVYLCASSLDLQGGYGYTFGSGTRLTVV.

The chain is built from TRBV3-1 (or the pseudogene TRBV3-2) and TRBJ1-1; D is possibly TRBD1 (5 bases). Germline V gene data show CDR1 as LGHDT and CDR2 as YNNKEL (reference sequence). V lost 0 bases and J 3 bases, leaving 8 bases between the germline ends. The CDR3 runs to 14 residues. CDR3 nucleotides: TGTGCCAGCAGCCAAGAGGTACAGGACACTGAAGCTTTCTTT. Translation gives CASSQEVQDTEAFF.

This sequence joins TRBV6-5 and TRBJ1-6, with 7 bases aligning to TRBD1. This CDR3 spans 14 amino acids. The trim removed 5 bases at V and 10 bases at J, leaving 8 bases unmatched. The V gene's germline CDR1 is MNHEY and CDR2 SVGAGI. The CDR3 loop reads CASSLTGPNSPLHF. The CDR3 DNA follows: TGTGCCAGCAGTCTGACAGGGCCTAACTCACCCCTCCACTTT.

This chain links TRBV24-1 with TRBJ2-1, with 8 bases identical to TRBD1. Germline trimming cut 4 bases from V and 10 bases from J; bases unmatched to any gene: 5. The germline CDR1 and CDR2 sequences are KGHDR and SFDVKD. This CDR3 region has 13 residues. Here the CDR3 reads CATSDSGGEEQFF. The CDR3 DNA reads as TGTGCCACCAGTGACTCAGGGGGCGAAGAGCAGTTCTTC.

The J gene is TRBJ2-2, the V gene TRBV28; D assignment may be TRBD1 or TRBD2 (6 bases each). The CDR3 is made up of 16 amino acids. Trimming cost V 5 bases and J 9 bases, with 22 bases left between them. Germline V gene data show CDR1 as MDHEN and CDR2 as SYDVKM. CDR3 sequence: CASSQEVGGQVRELFF. In DNA, the CDR3 is TGTGCCAGCAGTCAAGAAGTCGGGGGCCAGGTCCGGGAGCTGTTTTTT.

The gene calls are TRBV6-2 or TRBV6-3 and TRBJ2-7; D might be TRBD1 (6 bases). This CDR3 has 14 residues. Between the trimmed V and J ends, which lost 5 bases and 0 bases, there was a span of 11 bases. Germline lookup yields CDR1 MNHEY and CDR2 SVGEGT. This chain's CDR3 is CASSPPGASYEQYF. The CDR3 DNA reads TGTGCCAGCAGTCCGCCAGGGGCCTCCTACGAGCAGTACTTC.

The chain carries TRBV23-1 and TRBJ2-7; D perhaps matches TRBD1 (6 bases). TRBV23-1 is designated an ORF whose function remains uncertain. This CDR3 has 12 residues. V was trimmed by 4 bases and J by 3 bases, leaving 7 bases between them. The CDR3 nucleotides read TGCGCCAGCAGTCGGGACAACTACGAGCAGTACTTC. Its protein is CASSRDNYEQYF.

The chain recombines TRBV4-3 with TRBJ2-5; TRBD2 matches at 9 bases. CDR3 length: 22 residues. Losses at the gene ends were 3 bases for V and 6 bases for J; bases not matched to a gene: 29. Germline V gene sequence: CDR1 LGHNA, CDR2 YSLEER. CDR3 coding DNA: TGCGCCAGCAGCCAGGAGTGGGCGGGGGGGCCACACTACGTTTCCCCCGGCCAGACCCAGTACTTC. Translated, it gives CASSQEWAGGPHYVSPGQTQYF.

The J gene is TRBJ2-3, the V gene TRBV7-2; 7 nucleotides agree with TRBD2. The V gene's germline CDR1 is SGHTA and CDR2 FQGNSA. This CDR3 has 14 residues. The trim removed 6 bases at V and 3 bases at J, leaving 6 bases unmatched. The DNA for the CDR3 is TGTGCCAGCAGGCCCGGGGGGACGACAGATACGCAGTATTTT. Translating gives CASRPGGTTDTQYF.

CDR3 amino acids: CASSVAYGTDEQFF. Here the CDR3 DNA reads TGTGCCAGCAGCGTTGCCTACGGGACAGATGAGCAGTTCTTC. The chain combines TRBV9 with TRBJ2-1, with TRBD1 matching 7 bases. The germline V gene has CDR1 SGDLS and CDR2 YYNGEE. V shed 2 bases and J 8 bases; nucleotides not matched to a gene: 7. The CDR3 totals 14 residues. The full variable domain, its missing parts supplied by reference TRBV9 and TRBJ2-1, is DSGVTQTPKHLITATGQRVTLRCSPRSGDLSVYWYQQSLDQGLQFLIQYYNGEERAKGNILERFSAQQFPDLHSELNLSSLELGDSALYFCASSVAYGTDEQFFGPGTRLTVL.

The V and J genes are TRBV5-6 and TRBJ1-1, with D unclear. There are 19 residues in the CDR3. Between the trimmed V and J ends, which lost 4 bases and 1 base, there was a span of 26 bases. Germline CDR1 reads SGHDT; CDR2 reads YYEEEE. The CDR3 loop reads CASSAPGRWAAARNTEAFF. As DNA, the CDR3 is TGTGCCAGCAGCGCCCCCGGGAGATGGGCCGCGGCCCGGAACACTGAAGCTTTCTTT.